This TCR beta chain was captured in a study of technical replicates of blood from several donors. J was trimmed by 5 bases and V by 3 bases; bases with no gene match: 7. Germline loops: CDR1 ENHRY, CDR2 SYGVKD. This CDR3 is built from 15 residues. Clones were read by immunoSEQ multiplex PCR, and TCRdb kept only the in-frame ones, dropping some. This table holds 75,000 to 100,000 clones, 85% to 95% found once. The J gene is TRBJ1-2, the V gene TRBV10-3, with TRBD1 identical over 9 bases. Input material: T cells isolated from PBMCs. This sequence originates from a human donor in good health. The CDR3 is CAISDTGTGRYGYTF. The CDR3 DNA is TGTGCCATCAGTGACACCGGGACAGGGCGATATGGCTACACCTTC.